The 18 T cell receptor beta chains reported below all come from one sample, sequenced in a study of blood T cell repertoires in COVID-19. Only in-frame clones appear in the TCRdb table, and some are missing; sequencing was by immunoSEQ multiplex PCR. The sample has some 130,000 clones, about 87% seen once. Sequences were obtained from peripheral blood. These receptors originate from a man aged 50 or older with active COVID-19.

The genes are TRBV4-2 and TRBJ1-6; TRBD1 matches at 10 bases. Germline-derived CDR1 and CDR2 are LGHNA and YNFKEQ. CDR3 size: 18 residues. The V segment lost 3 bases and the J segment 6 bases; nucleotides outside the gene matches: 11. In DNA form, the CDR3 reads TGTGCCAGCAGCCATACAGCCCGGGACAGGGGAGGTAATTCACCCCTCCACTTT. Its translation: CASSHTARDRGGNSPLHF.

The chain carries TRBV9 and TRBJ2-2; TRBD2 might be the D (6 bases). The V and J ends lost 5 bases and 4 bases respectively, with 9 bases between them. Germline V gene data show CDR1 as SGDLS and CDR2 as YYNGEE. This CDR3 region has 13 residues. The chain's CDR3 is CASRLGGTGELFF. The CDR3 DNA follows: TGTGCCAGCAGACTGGGGGGCACCGGGGAGCTGTTTTTT.

Written as DNA, the CDR3 is TGTGCCAGCAGTCGCGGGGCCACGACTGGGGCCAACGTCCTGACTTTC. Translation gives CASSRGATTGANVLTF. This rearrangement joins TRBV7-3 to TRBJ2-6, with TRBD2 as a possible D gene (6 bases). The germline V gene encodes CDR1 SGHTA and CDR2 FQGTGA. This CDR3 has 16 amino acids. Deletions cut 6 bases from V and 2 bases from J, with 14 bases between.

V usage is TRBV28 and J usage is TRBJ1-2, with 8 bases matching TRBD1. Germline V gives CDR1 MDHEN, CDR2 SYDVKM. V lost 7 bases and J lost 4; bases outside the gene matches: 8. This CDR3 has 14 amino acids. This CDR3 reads CASTGGTGGYGYTF. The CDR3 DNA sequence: TGTGCCAGCACGGGGGGAACAGGGGGCTATGGCTACACCTTC.

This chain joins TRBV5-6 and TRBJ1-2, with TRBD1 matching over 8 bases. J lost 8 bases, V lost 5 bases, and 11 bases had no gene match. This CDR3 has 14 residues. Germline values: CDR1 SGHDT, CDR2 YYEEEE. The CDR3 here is CASRSWPQGEGYTF. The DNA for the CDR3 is TGTGCCAGCAGGTCTTGGCCACAGGGGGAAGGCTACACCTTC.

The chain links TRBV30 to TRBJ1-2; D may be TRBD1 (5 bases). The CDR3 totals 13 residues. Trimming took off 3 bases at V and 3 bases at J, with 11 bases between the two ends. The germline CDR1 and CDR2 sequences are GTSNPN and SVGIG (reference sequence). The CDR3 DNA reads TGTGCCTGGAGCGATGACAGATACTATGGCTACACCTTC. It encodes CAWSDDRYYGYTF.

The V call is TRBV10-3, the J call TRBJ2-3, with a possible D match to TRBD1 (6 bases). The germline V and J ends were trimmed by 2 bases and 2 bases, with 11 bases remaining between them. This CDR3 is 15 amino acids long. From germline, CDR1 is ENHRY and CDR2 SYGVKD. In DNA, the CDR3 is TGTGCCATCAGTGAGGGACAGTCATTCACAGATACGCAGTATTTT. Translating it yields CAISEGQSFTDTQYF.

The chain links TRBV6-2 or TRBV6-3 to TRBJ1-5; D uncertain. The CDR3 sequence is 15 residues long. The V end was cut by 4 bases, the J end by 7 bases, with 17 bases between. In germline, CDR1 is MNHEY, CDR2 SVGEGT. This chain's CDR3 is CASSLEGAHTQPQHF. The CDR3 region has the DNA TGTGCCAGCAGTTTAGAGGGCGCGCATACACAGCCCCAGCATTTT.

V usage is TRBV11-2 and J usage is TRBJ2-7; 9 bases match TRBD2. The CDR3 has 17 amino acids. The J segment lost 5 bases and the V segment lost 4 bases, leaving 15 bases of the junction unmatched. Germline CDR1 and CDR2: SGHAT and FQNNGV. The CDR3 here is CASSSIGGLAIWHEQYF. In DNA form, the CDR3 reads TGTGCCAGCAGCTCTATAGGAGGACTAGCGATTTGGCACGAGCAGTACTTC.

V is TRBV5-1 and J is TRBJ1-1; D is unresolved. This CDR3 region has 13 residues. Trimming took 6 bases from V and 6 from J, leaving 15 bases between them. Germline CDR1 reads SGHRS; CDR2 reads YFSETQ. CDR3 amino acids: CASKVRVEAEAFF. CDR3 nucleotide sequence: TGCGCCAGCAAAGTTCGGGTTGAGGCTGAAGCTTTCTTT.

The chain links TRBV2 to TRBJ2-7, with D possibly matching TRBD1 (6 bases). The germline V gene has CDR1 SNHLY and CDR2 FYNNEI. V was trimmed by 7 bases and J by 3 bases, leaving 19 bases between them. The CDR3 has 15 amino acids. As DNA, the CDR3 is TGTGCCAGCACCGAAAACAGGGTTGGGAACTACGAGCAGTACTTC. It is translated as CASTENRVGNYEQYF.

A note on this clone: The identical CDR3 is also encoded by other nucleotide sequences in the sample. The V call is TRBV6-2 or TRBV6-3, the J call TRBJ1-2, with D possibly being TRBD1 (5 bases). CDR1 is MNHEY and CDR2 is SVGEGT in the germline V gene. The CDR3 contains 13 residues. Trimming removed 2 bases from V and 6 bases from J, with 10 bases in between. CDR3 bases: TGTGCCAGCAGTTACAAAGGGGCCCATGGCTACACCTTC. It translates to CASSYKGAHGYTF.

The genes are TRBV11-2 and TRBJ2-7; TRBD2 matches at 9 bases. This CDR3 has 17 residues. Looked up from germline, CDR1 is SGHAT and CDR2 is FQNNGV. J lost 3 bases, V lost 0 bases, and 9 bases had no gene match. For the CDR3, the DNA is TGTGCCAGCAGCTTAGATAACCCAGCGGGGGGTGGCTACGAGCAGTACTTC. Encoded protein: CASSLDNPAGGGYEQYF.

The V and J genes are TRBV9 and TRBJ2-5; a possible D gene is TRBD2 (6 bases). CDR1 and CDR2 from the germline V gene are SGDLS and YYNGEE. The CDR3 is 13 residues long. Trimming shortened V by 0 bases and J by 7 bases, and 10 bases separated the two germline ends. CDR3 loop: CASSVEEGTTQYF. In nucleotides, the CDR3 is TGTGCCAGCAGCGTAGAGGAGGGAACGACCCAGTACTTC.

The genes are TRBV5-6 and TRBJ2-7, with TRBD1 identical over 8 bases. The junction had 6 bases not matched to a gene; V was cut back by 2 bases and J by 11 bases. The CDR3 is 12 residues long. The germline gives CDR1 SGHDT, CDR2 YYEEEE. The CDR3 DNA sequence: TGTGCCAGCAGCTTCCACAGGGGGAACAAGTACTTC. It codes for CASSFHRGNKYF.

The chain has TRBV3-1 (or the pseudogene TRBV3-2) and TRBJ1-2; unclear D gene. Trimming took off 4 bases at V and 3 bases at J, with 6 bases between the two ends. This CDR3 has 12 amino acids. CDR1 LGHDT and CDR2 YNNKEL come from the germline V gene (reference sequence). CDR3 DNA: TGTGCCAGCAGCCCTTCCGACTATGGCTACACCTTC. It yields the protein CASSPSDYGYTF.

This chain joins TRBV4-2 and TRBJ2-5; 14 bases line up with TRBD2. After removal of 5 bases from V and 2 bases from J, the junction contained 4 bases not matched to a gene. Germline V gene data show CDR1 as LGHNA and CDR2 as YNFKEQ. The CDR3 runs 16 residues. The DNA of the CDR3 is TGTGCCAGCAGCATGACTAGCGGGGGGGCACAAGAGACCCAGTACTTC. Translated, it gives CASSMTSGGAQETQYF.

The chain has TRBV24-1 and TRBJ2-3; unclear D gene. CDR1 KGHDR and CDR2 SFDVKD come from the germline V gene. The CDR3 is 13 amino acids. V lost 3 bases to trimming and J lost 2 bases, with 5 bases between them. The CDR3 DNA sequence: TGTGCCACCAGTGATCAATCCACAGATACGCAGTATTTT. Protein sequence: CATSDQSTDTQYF.